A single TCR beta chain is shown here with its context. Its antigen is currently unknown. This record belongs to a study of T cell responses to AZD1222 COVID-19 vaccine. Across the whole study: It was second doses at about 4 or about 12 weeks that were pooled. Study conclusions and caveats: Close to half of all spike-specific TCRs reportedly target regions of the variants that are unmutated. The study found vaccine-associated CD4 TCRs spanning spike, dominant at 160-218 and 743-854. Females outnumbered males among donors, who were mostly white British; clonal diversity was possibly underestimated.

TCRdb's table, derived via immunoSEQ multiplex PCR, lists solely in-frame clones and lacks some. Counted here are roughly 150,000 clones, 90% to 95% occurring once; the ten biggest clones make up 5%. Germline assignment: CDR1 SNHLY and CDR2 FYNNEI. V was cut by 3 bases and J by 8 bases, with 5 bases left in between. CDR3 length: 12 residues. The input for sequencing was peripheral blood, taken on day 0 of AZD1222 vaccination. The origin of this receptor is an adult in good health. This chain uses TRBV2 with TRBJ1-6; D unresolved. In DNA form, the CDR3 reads TGTGCCAGCAGTGATTGGGATTCACCCCTCCACTTT. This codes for CASSDWDSPLHF.